Listed below are T cell receptor beta chains from one sample, sequenced in a study of blood T cell repertoires in COVID-19. Produced via immunoSEQ multiplex PCR; TCRdb's table is partial and in-frame only. The table records fewer than 250,000 clones, 85% of them present only once. Material for sequencing was peripheral blood. The origin of the receptors is a man in his 60s with COVID-19, enrolled during active disease. The CDR3 runs from the conserved cysteine through the conserved F or W. D genes are given only for firm matches.

D: TRBD2; J: TRBJ2-6; V: TRBV5-4; DNA: TGTGCCAGCAGCTTGCGGGGGGGAGGACCCTCTGGGGCCAACGTCCTGACTTTC; CDR3: CASSLRGGGPSGANVLTF
D: TRBD2; J: TRBJ2-7; V: TRBV9; DNA: TGTGCCAGCAGCGTAGCTAGCGGGAGGTTGTACGAGCAGTACTTC; CDR3: CASSVASGRLYEQYF
D: .; J: TRBJ2-7; V: TRBV6-5; DNA: TGTGCCAGCAGTTACTCGACAGGCCCTACCTACGAGCAGTACTTC; CDR3: CASSYSTGPTYEQYF
D: .; J: TRBJ1-5; V: TRBV9; DNA: TGTGCCAGCAGCGTAGACGGCCAGGTCAATCAGCCCCAGCATTTT; CDR3: CASSVDGQVNQPQHF
D: TRBD2; J: TRBJ2-3; V: TRBV5-1; DNA: TGCGCCAGCAGCTTGTGGGGGGGAGGAGGCACAGATACGCAGTATTTT; CDR3: CASSLWGGGGTDTQYF
D: .; J: TRBJ2-5; V: TRBV6-5; DNA: TGTGCCAGCAGTTACTCGACAGTTGCGACCCAGTACTTC; CDR3: CASSYSTVATQYF
D: .; J: TRBJ2-1; V: TRBV7-6; DNA: TGTGCCAGCAGCTTAGCGCGGCTCCCCCCCTACAATGAGCAGTTCTTC; CDR3: CASSLARLPPYNEQFF
D: TRBD1; J: TRBJ1-2; V: TRBV5-4; DNA: TGTGCCAGCAGCCCTGGATCAGGGGGGCGCTACTATGGCTACACCTTC; CDR3: CASSPGSGGRYYGYTF
D: .; J: TRBJ2-6; V: TRBV9; DNA: TGTGCCAGCACCTCCTCTGGGGCCAACGTCCTGACTTTC; CDR3: CASTSSGANVLTF
D: TRBD1; J: TRBJ2-7; V: TRBV27; DNA: TGTGCCAGCAGTTTAGGGGGGACAGGGCGGGACGAGCAGTACTTC; CDR3: CASSLGGTGRDEQYF
D: TRBD1; J: TRBJ2-5; V: TRBV6-5; DNA: TGTGCCAGCAGTTTTACAGGGGGTCAGGAGACCCAGTACTTC; CDR3: CASSFTGGQETQYF
D: .; J: TRBJ1-1; V: TRBV7-9; DNA: TGTGCCAGCAGCTTAGACGGAGGTGAAGCTTTCTTT; CDR3: CASSLDGGEAFF
D: .; J: TRBJ2-1; V: TRBV19; DNA: TGTGCCAGTAGTATCCTGAGGGGGGGAGGGCCCACCAATGAGCAGTTCTTC; CDR3: CASSILRGGGPTNEQFF
D: TRBD2; J: TRBJ2-7; V: TRBV19; DNA: TGTGCCAGCTCGTCGGGGGGGCGCTACGAGCAGTACTTC; CDR3: CASSSGGRYEQYF